The 10 T cell receptor beta chains presented below share a single source sample, sequenced in a study of T cell responses to AZD1222 COVID-19 vaccine. Assay: immunoSEQ multiplex PCR; the TCRdb copy retains only in-frame clones and omits some. The sample comprises 100,000 to 150,000 clones, approximately 85% of which are singletons, and 7.6% rests with the top ten. Sample: peripheral blood, taken on day 0 of AZD1222 vaccination. These receptors all come from an adult in good health.

The chain joins TRBV5-1 to TRBJ2-1, with 10 bases fitting TRBD1. Germline V CDR1 and CDR2: SGHRS, YFSETQ. Trimming removed 3 bases from V and 0 bases from J; junction bases left unmatched: 9. The CDR3 has 18 amino acids. The CDR3 DNA is TGCGCCAGCAGCTCCCTCGGGACAGGGGCCAGCTCCTACAATGAGCAGTTCTTC. Translation: CASSSLGTGASSYNEQFF.

J is TRBJ1-2 and V is TRBV9; D unclear. Germline CDR1 reads SGDLS; CDR2 reads YYNGEE. The V gene lost 4 bases and the J gene lost 0 bases, with 4 bases spanning the gap. This CDR3 has 12 residues. Written as DNA, the CDR3 is TGTGCCAGCAGCCCAACTAACTATGGCTACACCTTC. This codes for CASSPTNYGYTF.

The chain is built from TRBV3-1 (or the pseudogene TRBV3-2) and TRBJ2-2; tentative D call: TRBD2 (5 bases). V gave up 4 bases and J gave up 1 base, with 10 bases separating them. The CDR3 covers 15 residues. Per the germline V gene, CDR1 is LGHDT and CDR2 is YNNKEL (reference sequence). CDR3 loop: CASSLLGGNTGELFF. DNA for the CDR3: TGTGCCAGCAGCCTTCTCGGAGGGAACACCGGGGAGCTGTTTTTT.

V and J are TRBV3-1 (or the pseudogene TRBV3-2) and TRBJ2-7; 9 nucleotides line up with TRBD1. The J segment lost 1 base and the V segment lost 3 bases, leaving 7 bases of the junction unmatched. Germline-derived CDR1 and CDR2 are LGHDT and YNNKEL (reference sequence). This CDR3 has 16 residues. The CDR3 here is CASSQGTGWGSYEQYF. The CDR3 DNA is TGTGCCAGCAGCCAGGGGACAGGGTGGGGATCCTACGAGCAGTACTTC.

V is TRBV5-1 and J is TRBJ2-3; D unresolved. The length of the CDR3 is 12 residues. The V gene lost 2 bases and the J gene lost 4 bases, with 5 bases spanning the gap. The germline V gene encodes CDR1 SGHRS and CDR2 YFSETQ. CDR3 DNA: TGCGCCAGCAGCTTTGGCGCAGATACGCAGTATTTT. Translating it yields CASSFGADTQYF.

V is TRBV12-3 or TRBV12-4 and J is TRBJ2-7, with a possible D match to TRBD2 (5 bases). The CDR3 extends over 12 amino acids. The ends were cut back, 3 bases at V and 9 bases at J, with 12 bases in the middle. DNA of the CDR3: TGTGCCAGCAGTTTGAGGGATATGGGGCAGTACTTC. It codes for CASSLRDMGQYF.

V and J are TRBV5-8 and TRBJ2-7; 9 bases are a match to TRBD1. Per germline, CDR1 SGHTS and CDR2 YDEGEE. This CDR3 has 13 residues. Trimming removed 5 bases from V and 2 bases from J; junction bases left unmatched: 2. CDR3 in amino acids: CASRDRGPYEQYF. The CDR3 DNA is TGTGCCAGCAGGGACAGGGGCCCCTACGAGCAGTACTTC.

This clone showed up just a few times. This chain connects TRBV19 to TRBJ1-3, with TRBD1 matching over 7 bases. Trimming at V came to 7 bases and at J to 5 bases, leaving 8 bases not matched to a gene. The CDR3 spans 14 residues. Germline CDR1 is LNHDA and CDR2 is SQIVND (reference sequence). The CDR3 DNA reads TGTGCCAGTATAAAACAGGGGCAGCGAAACACCATATATTTT. This translates into CASIKQGQRNTIYF.

The V and J genes are TRBV19 and TRBJ1-6; D not certain. The CDR3 length is 15 residues. From germline, CDR1 is LNHDA and CDR2 SQIVND (reference sequence). The V and J ends lost 7 bases and 1 base respectively, with 11 bases between them. This chain's CDR3 is CASKIDLSYNSPLHF. CDR3 in DNA: TGTGCCAGTAAGATAGACCTTTCCTATAATTCACCCCTCCACTTT.

This rearrangement joins TRBV18 to TRBJ2-5; possible D gene TRBD1, 6 bases. CDR3 size: 14 residues. CDR1 is KGHSH and CDR2 is LQKENI in the germline V gene. Trimming stripped 3 bases from V and 5 bases from J, with 13 bases between. The CDR3 sequence: CASSPLGAKETQYF. CDR3 DNA: TGTGCCAGCTCACCCTTGGGGGCGAAGGAGACCCAGTACTTC. The entire variable domain, with the rest obtained from reference TRBV18 and TRBJ2-5, is as follows: NAGVMQNPRHLVRRRGQEARLRCSPMKGHSHVYWYRQLPEEGLKFMVYLQKENIIDESGMPKERFSAEFPKEGPSILRIQQVVRGDSAAYFCASSPLGAKETQYFGPGTRLLVL.